The rows below give T cell receptor beta chains drawn from one sample of a study of blood T cell repertoires in COVID-19. TCRdb's copy holds only in-frame clones and misses some; the assay was immunoSEQ multiplex PCR. The sample records approximately 46,000 clones, more than 65% being singletons. The specimen was peripheral blood. These receptors came from a man aged 80 or over with acute or convalescent COVID-19. The conserved cysteine and the conserved F or W are not part of the CDR3 here. A D gene is named only where the DNA matches it firmly.

.	TRBV9	TRBJ1-4	ASSPTLGSEKLF
TRBD2	TRBV10-3	TRBJ2-5	AISEGGSKETQY
.	TRBV28	TRBJ1-1	ASSLRRRNTEAF
.	TRBV19	TRBJ1-1	ASRFTGSNTEAF
TRBD2	TRBV7-3	TRBJ2-7	ASSLYGTSGAYEQY
.	TRBV30	TRBJ1-5	AWSEQINQPQH
TRBD1	TRBV28	TRBJ1-1	ASSPRKGQSTEAF
.	TRBV7-8	TRBJ1-5	ASSLRDGRRIQPQH
.	TRBV2	TRBJ1-2	ASSERGNYGYT
.	TRBV29-1	TRBJ2-4	SVRGQGGNIQY
.	TRBV20-1	TRBJ2-1	SASKASDEQF
.	TRBV6-6	TRBJ1-4	ASSYNQGSKLF
TRBD2	TRBV10-3	TRBJ2-1	AISSTSTSGGSYNEQF
TRBD2	TRBV5-8	TRBJ2-2	ASSFSGTRGGELF
.	TRBV28	TRBJ1-2	ASSTSGPANYGYT
.	TRBV5-1	TRBJ2-1	ASSLTVSSYNEQF
.	TRBV4-2	TRBJ2-5	ASSGGKYEREY
TRBD2	TRBV4-1	TRBJ2-1	ASSPRISGNYNEQF
.	TRBV30	TRBJ2-5	AWGGPRETQY
TRBD1	TRBV7-8	TRBJ2-1	ASSGSDRGRNEQF
.	TRBV19	TRBJ1-1	ASSIGRRLNTEAF
.	TRBV6-5	TRBJ2-1	ASRLGLGNEQF
TRBD1	TRBV28	TRBJ2-7	ASSLIFLDRDEQY
.	TRBV7-9	TRBJ1-5	ASSLAGGNQPQH
TRBD1	TRBV5-1	TRBJ1-1	ASSLGHRGRNTEAF
.	TRBV18	TRBJ2-7	ASSRTGMDEQY
.	TRBV19	TRBJ1-1	ASSQVAGRREAF
.	TRBV6-5	TRBJ2-3	ASGSPNTDTQY
TRBD1	TRBV15	TRBJ1-6	ATSRLGQDNSPLH